The count of the clone carrying this TCR beta chain is one. Its target is not known. These data come from a study of shared clonotypes between healthy human individuals. The trim removed 3 bases at V and 13 bases at J, leaving 8 bases unmatched. The length of the CDR3 is 14 residues. Germline-derived CDR1 and CDR2 are SNHLY and FYNNEI. The donors, healthy adults who were HIV-negative, had experienced no recent acute infections or vaccinations. General study points: Though the depth was large, rarefaction showed that sorted-subset sequencing was incomplete. Shared across a few donors were around 5% of the naive CD4 clonotypes. Naive subsets typically showed greater estimated richness than memory subsets.

TCRdb keeps only in-frame clones here, not all; method: immunoSEQ multiplex PCR. Among some 1.4 million clones, 96% were seen once, and the ten largest hold approximately 1.1%. The sample comprised naive CD4+ T cells sorted from blood. The subset denotes: CD45RA+ positively selected. The J gene is TRBJ1-4, the V gene TRBV2, with 10 nucleotides matching TRBD1. This receptor was taken from a man younger than 40 in good health. The CDR3 region is CASSEWDRGIRLFF. CDR3 nucleotide sequence: TGTGCCAGCAGTGAGTGGGACAGGGGTATTAGACTGTTTTTT.